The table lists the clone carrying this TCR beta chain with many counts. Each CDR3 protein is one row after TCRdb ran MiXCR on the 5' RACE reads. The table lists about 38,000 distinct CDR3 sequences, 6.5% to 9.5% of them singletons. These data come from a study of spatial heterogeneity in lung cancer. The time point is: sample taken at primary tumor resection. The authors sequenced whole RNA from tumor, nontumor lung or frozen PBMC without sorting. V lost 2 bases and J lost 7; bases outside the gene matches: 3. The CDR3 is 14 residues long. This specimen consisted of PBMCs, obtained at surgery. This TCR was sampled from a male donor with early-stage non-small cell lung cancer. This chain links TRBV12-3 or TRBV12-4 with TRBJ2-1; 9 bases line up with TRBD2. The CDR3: CASSLLAGRNEQFF. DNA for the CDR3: TGTGCCAGCAGTTTACTAGCGGGGAGAAATGAGCAGTTCTTC.